These T cell receptor beta chains were read from a single sample in a study of T cell clonotyping in hematopoietic cell transplantation. Profiling relied on immunoSEQ multiplex PCR, and the TCRdb table lists in-frame clones only, not all of them. The sample has more than 20,000 clones; 80% to 90% are singletons. The sample here was peripheral blood mononuclear cells, taken before stem cell transplant. The receptors here all came from a woman in her sixties or seventies with acute myeloid leukemia. Some clones in this sample may be carry-over from other donors' samples. Each CDR3 is given with its conserved first and last residue.

v_call,j_call,cdr3_aa
TRBV5-6,TRBJ2-1,CASSRSILPRSNEQFF
TRBV6-4,TRBJ1-5,CASSAEGNQPQHF
TRBV6-4,TRBJ2-1,CASSTQGTRSYNEQFF
TRBV7-3,TRBJ1-2,CASSAGEFYGYTF
TRBV7-3,TRBJ2-5,CASSVGDRSVQYF
TRBV19,TRBJ1-2,CASSIQANNYGYTF
TRBV5-4,TRBJ2-7,CASSIDRGPYEQYF
TRBV5-1,TRBJ2-2,CASRFDPTNTGELFF
TRBV19,TRBJ1-2,CASSVRDRTNYGYTF
TRBV5-5,TRBJ2-7,CASSSGTSGATYEQYF
TRBV7-9,TRBJ2-7,CASSPPLPPYEQYF
TRBV6-4,TRBJ2-3,CASSEVGNTDTQYF